This is a list of T cell receptor beta chains from one sample in a study of OX40 agonist ivuxolimab in advanced cancers. Measured with immunoSEQ multiplex PCR; TCRdb has only the in-frame clones, and not every one. The sample records roughly 80,000 clones, about 85% being singletons. The sample in question was CD4+ or CD8+ T cells sorted from blood, obtained in a trial of the OX40 agonist ivuxolimab. These receptors all stem from an adult with an advanced solid tumor such as melanoma, head and neck, liver or kidney cancer. Both conserved end residues are part of each CDR3. The order of the fields is D gene, J gene, V gene, CDR3 protein. The D gene is left open where the match is weak.

D: NA
J: TRBJ2-7
V: TRBV6-6
CDR3: CASSYSPRDEQYF

D: NA
J: TRBJ2-1
V: TRBV5-1
CDR3: CASSLVAGAIYNEQFF

D: NA
J: TRBJ1-6
V: TRBV9
CDR3: CASSALDLDSPLHF

D: TRBD1
J: TRBJ1-1
V: TRBV5-1
CDR3: CASSLVGTENTEAFF

D: NA
J: TRBJ2-7
V: TRBV19
CDR3: CASSRSWDYEQYF

D: NA
J: TRBJ2-5
V: TRBV4-3
CDR3: CASSQDVGIKTQYF

D: NA
J: TRBJ2-3
V: TRBV25-1
CDR3: CASTRTDGTDTQYF

D: TRBD2
J: TRBJ2-1
V: TRBV7-2
CDR3: CASSPRAGDEQFF

D: TRBD2
J: TRBJ2-1
V: TRBV19
CDR3: CASSINKGDYPSEQFF

D: TRBD1
J: TRBJ2-1
V: TRBV11-2
CDR3: CASTQRGTGDNEQFF

D: NA
J: TRBJ2-5
V: TRBV5-1
CDR3: CASSPGIQETQYF

D: TRBD1
J: TRBJ1-1
V: TRBV5-1
CDR3: CASSLAYRGMNTEAFF

D: TRBD2
J: TRBJ2-2
V: TRBV4-3
CDR3: CASSHGGAATGELFF

D: TRBD1
J: TRBJ2-7
V: TRBV30
CDR3: CAWRGQGANYEQYF

D: TRBD2
J: TRBJ2-1
V: TRBV18
CDR3: CASSMTSGRRLGYNEQFF

D: NA
J: TRBJ2-4
V: TRBV7-9
CDR3: CASSYEFGQQYF

D: NA
J: TRBJ1-6
V: TRBV30
CDR3: CAWSRGPRALHF

D: NA
J: TRBJ1-4
V: TRBV5-4
CDR3: CASSVQGLGEKLFF

D: NA
J: NA
V: TRBV2
CDR3: CASSFSNYEQYF

D: NA
J: TRBJ1-4
V: TRBV4-3
CDR3: CASSPRQRPNEKLFF

D: TRBD1
J: TRBJ2-3
V: TRBV4-2
CDR3: CASSLGRTGSADTQYF

D: TRBD2
J: TRBJ2-5
V: TRBV5-1
CDR3: CASSPGLAGPETQYF

D: TRBD1
J: TRBJ2-1
V: TRBV19
CDR3: CASSPQVRQGEFF

D: NA
J: TRBJ2-7
V: TRBV11-2
CDR3: CASSSSTQGGRDEQYF

D: TRBD1
J: TRBJ2-3
V: TRBV11-2
CDR3: CASSLMTGGGTDTQYF

D: NA
J: TRBJ1-1
V: TRBV6-1
CDR3: CASSLELNTEAFF

D: NA
J: TRBJ2-5
V: TRBV7-3
CDR3: CASSQNGLGQETQYF

D: NA
J: TRBJ1-2
V: TRBV10-3
CDR3: CAISDGEIYGYTF

D: NA
J: TRBJ2-1
V: TRBV7-2
CDR3: CASSSRDYNEQFF

D: NA
J: TRBJ1-1
V: TRBV5-1
CDR3: CASSPTQGSPGEAFF

D: TRBD2
J: TRBJ2-7
V: TRBV28
CDR3: CASSLTLAGGITTYEQYF

D: TRBD1
J: TRBJ1-2
V: TRBV27
CDR3: CASSRQGVYGYTF

D: NA
J: TRBJ1-1
V: TRBV6-1
CDR3: CASVDFDRTAFF

D: TRBD2
J: TRBJ2-5
V: TRBV25-1
CDR3: CASSEWEGKTQYF

D: TRBD1
J: TRBJ1-6
V: TRBV5-1
CDR3: CASSLAPGQGNNSPLHF

D: NA
J: TRBJ1-5
V: TRBV5-1
CDR3: CASSLAGREDQPQHF

D: NA
J: TRBJ1-2
V: TRBV7-2
CDR3: CASSLDNNYGYTF